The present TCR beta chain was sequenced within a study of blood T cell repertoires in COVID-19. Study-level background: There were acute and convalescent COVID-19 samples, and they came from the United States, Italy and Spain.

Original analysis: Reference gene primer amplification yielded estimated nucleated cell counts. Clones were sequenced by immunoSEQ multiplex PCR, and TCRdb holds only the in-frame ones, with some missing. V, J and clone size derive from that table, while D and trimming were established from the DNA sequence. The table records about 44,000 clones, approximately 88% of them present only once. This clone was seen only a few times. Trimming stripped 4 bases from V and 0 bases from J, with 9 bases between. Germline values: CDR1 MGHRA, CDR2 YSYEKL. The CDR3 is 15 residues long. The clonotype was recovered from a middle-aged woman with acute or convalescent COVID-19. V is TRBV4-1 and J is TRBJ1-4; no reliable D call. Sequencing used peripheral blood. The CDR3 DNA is TGCGCCAGCAGCCCGCGTAATCCAACTAATGAAAAACTGTTTTTT. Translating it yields CASSPRNPTNEKLFF.